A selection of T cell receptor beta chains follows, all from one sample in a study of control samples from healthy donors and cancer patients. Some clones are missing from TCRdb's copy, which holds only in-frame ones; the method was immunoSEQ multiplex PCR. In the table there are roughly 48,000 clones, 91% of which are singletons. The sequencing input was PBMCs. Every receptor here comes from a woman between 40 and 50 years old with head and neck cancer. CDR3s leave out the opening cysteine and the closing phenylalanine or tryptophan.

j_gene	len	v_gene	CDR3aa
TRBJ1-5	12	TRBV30	AWSGDHSNQPQH
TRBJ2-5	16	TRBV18	ASSLQPGQRGGQETQY
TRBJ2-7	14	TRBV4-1	ASSQGVQGASYEQY
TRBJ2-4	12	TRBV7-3	ASSIGTRLNIQY
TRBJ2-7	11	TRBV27	ASSFAGSHEQY
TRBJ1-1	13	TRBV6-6	ASSQGPGPNTEAF
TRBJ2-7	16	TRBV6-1	ASSEGVAGGFGIYEQY
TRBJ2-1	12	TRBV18	ASSPPVGYNEQF
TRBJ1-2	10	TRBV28	ASTQANYGYT
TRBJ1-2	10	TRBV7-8	ASGPSTVSYT
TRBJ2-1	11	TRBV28	ASRLTGRREQF
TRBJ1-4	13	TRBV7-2	ASSLRTRPNEKLF
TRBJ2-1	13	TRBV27	ASSQGSSFYNEQF
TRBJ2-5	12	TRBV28	ASSLPQGLKTQY
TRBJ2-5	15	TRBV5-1	ASSSATGGGKQETQY
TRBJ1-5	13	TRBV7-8	ASSPEVGGNQPQH
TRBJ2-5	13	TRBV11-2	ASSLVTSWLETQY
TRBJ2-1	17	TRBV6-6	ASSYRGHSGIPFYNEQF
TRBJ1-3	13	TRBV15	ATSSEVFSGNTIY
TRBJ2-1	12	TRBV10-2	ASSESRRQYEQF
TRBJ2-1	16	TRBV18	ASSPLTSSPSSYNEQF
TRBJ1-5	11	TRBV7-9	ASSLGGGQPQH
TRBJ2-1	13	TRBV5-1	ASSLAGQSYNEQF
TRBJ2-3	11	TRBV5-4	VSRIGGTDTQY
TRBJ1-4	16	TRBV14	ASSIHAGIRGGIEKLF
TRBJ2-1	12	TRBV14	ASSHRGQDNEQF
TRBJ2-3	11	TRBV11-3	ASSLLAGYTQY
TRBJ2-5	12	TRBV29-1	SVVPLAGEETQY
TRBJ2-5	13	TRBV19	ASSPKTSGRVTQY